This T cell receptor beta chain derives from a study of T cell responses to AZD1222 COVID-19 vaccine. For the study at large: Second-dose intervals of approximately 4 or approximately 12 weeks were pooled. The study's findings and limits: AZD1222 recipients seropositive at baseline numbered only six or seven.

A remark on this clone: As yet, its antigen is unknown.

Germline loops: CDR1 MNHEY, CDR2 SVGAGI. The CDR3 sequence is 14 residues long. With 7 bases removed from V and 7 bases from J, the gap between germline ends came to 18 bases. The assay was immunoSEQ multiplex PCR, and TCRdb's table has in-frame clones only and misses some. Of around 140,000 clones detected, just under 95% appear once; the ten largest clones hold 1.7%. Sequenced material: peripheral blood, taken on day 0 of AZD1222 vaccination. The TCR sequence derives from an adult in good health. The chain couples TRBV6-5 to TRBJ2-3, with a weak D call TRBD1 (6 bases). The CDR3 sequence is CASNKYTGHHTQYF. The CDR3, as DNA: TGTGCCAGCAACAAATATACGGGACATCATACGCAGTATTTT.